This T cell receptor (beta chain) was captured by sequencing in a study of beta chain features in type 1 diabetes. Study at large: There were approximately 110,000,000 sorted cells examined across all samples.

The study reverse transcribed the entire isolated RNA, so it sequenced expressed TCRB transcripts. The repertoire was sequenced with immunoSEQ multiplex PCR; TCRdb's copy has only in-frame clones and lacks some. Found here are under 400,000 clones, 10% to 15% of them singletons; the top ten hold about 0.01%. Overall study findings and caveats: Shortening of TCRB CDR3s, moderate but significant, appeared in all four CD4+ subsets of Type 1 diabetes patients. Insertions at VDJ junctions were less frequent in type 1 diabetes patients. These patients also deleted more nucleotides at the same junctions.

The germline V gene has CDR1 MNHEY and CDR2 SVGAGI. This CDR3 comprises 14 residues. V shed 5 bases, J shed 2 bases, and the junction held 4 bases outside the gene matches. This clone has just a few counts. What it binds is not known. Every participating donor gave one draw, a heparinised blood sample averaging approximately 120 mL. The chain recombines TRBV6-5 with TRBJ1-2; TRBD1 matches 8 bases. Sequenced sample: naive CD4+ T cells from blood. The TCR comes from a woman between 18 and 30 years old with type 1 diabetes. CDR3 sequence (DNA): TGTGCCAGCAGTCGGGACAGGAGGAACTATGGCTACACCTTC. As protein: CASSRDRRNYGYTF.